This T cell receptor (beta chain) came from a study of T cell repertoires in cytomegalovirus infection. In the study overall: CMV epitopes used comprised recently identified HLA-C-restricted ones and well-studied HLA-B-restricted ones. CMV infection plus the matching HLA type was flagged by public TCR beta signatures.

Each CDR3 protein is one row after TCRdb ran MiXCR on the reads. The top ten hold under 15% of the sample, which has 650,000 to 900,000 distinct CDR3 sequences, 29% seen once. Regarding this clonotype: The antigen is not known.

V gave up 5 bases and J gave up 1 base, with 6 bases separating them. This CDR3 is built from 13 residues. From germline, CDR1 is SGHVS and CDR2 FNYEAQ. The sequenced sample was cultured CD8+ T cells from PBMCs, obtained from culture after CMV antigen stimulation. The chain carries TRBV7-6 and TRBJ1-5; D uncertain. This TCR was sampled from a human donor in good health (CMV status not recorded). Some clones in this sample may be carry-over from other donors' samples. DNA of the CDR3: TGTGCCAGCAGCCCCCACAGCAATCAGCCCCAGCATTTT. This sequence encodes CASSPHSNQPQHF.